A selection of T cell receptor beta chains follows, all from one sample in a study of post-analysis software for immune sequencing data. TCRdb reanalysed the PCR reads using MiXCR and keeps one entry per CDR3 protein. The data contain approximately 570,000 distinct CDR3 sequences, roughly 47% of them singletons. The sequenced sample was blood. All receptors derive from a girl aged 10-17 years with multiple sclerosis. The CDR3 runs from the conserved cysteine through the conserved F or W. A D gene is named only where the DNA matches it firmly. Only some rows state a clone size, as once, few, many or a class for expanded clones.

NA,TRBD1,TRBJ2-7,13,TRBV29-1,TGCAGCGTAGACGGGACAGGGATGTACGAGCAGTACTTC,CSVDGTGMYEQYF
few,NA,TRBJ2-3,16,TRBV20-1,TGCAGTGCTAGAGGTAGCGGCGGAGCTAGCACAGATACGCAGTATTTT,CSARGSGGASTDTQYF
once,NA,TRBJ2-1,14,TRBV9,TGTGCCAGCAGCGTCAGTCATCAGGTTAATGAGCAGTTCTTC,CASSVSHQVNEQFF
NA,NA,TRBJ1-2,15,TRBV10-3,TGTGCCATCAGTGAGTCTATAGCAGGAGGGGATGGCTACACCTTC,CAISESIAGGDGYTF
NA,NA,TRBJ1-1,15,TRBV20-1,TGCAGTGCTAGTGGGGCAGGAGCCCGGAACACTGAAGCTTTCTTT,CSASGAGARNTEAFF
NA,NA,TRBJ2-7,14,TRBV5-1,TGCGCCAGCAGCTTGGAGGTCTACTCCTACGAGCAGTACTTC,CASSLEVYSYEQYF
few,NA,TRBJ2-1,16,TRBV7-8,TGTGCCAGCAGCTTAGATATGCAGTATAGTCCCAATGAGCAGTTCTTC,CASSLDMQYSPNEQFF
NA,NA,TRBJ2-7,14,TRBV2,TGTGCCAGCAGCATCCGACTAGTAGGCTACGAGCAGTACTTC,CASSIRLVGYEQYF
NA,NA,TRBJ2-7,12,TRBV7-9,TGTGCCAGCAGCTTTAACGTTTACGAGCAGTACTTC,CASSFNVYEQYF
NA,TRBD1,TRBJ2-3,18,TRBV28,TGTGCCAGCAGTTTATATAGCCCGAGGGACAGAAGAGGAGATACGCAGTATTTT,CASSLYSPRDRRGDTQYF
NA,TRBD2,TRBJ2-1,20,TRBV20-1,TGCAGTGCTAGAGATCATATAGCGGGAACACCATATAGCTCCTACAATGAGCAGTTCTTC,CSARDHIAGTPYSSYNEQFF
NA,TRBD2,TRBJ2-5,15,TRBV12-3/TRBV12-4,TGTGCCAGCAGTTTAGAAGAGCGGGAGTGGGAGACCCAGTACTTC,CASSLEEREWETQYF
few,TRBD1,TRBJ2-1,14,TRBV4-1,TGCGCCAGCAGCCAAGGGGACAGACCCAATGAGCAGTTCTTC,CASSQGDRPNEQFF
NA,TRBD2,TRBJ2-4,16,TRBV10-2,TGCGCCAGCAGTGAAGTAGCGGGAGCTCCCAAAAACATTCAGTACTTC,CASSEVAGAPKNIQYF
few,NA,TRBJ2-7,11,TRBV20-1,TGCAGTGCGAGACGGACCTACGAGCAGTACTTC,CSARRTYEQYF
few,TRBD1,TRBJ2-3,15,TRBV20-1,TGCAGTGCCCTGTCAGGGGGCCGGCAGCAAGATACGCAGTATTTT,CSALSGGRQQDTQYF
NA,TRBD2,TRBJ2-3,13,TRBV20-1,TGCAGTGTCCCGGGACTAGCGCGATATACGCAGTATTTT,CSVPGLARYTQYF
few,TRBD1,TRBJ2-7,15,TRBV7-3,TGTGCCAGCAGCTCCGGACAGGTCGGCTCCTACGAGCAGTACTTC,CASSSGQVGSYEQYF
few,TRBD1,TRBJ1-4,14,TRBV5-1,TGCGCCAGCAGCTCCGGGACAGAAAATGAAAAACTGTTTTTT,CASSSGTENEKLFF
once,NA,TRBJ1-2,15,TRBV11-2,TGTGCCGGCAGGCAGCCGGGTCGCCTCTCCTATGGCTACACCTTC,CAGRQPGRLSYGYTF
few,NA,TRBJ2-3,15,TRBV20-1,TGCAGTGCAAAAACAGGGCCTATGAGCACAGATACGCAGTATTTT,CSAKTGPMSTDTQYF
few,NA,TRBJ2-1,17,TRBV7-3,TGTGCCAGCAGCCCTAAACCTTCCCCGGCAGGGTTCAATGAGCAGTTCTTC,CASSPKPSPAGFNEQFF
NA,TRBD2,TRBJ2-1,16,TRBV6-5,TGTGCCAGCAGTTACTCCCAAGCGGGAGCCCACAATGAGCAGTTCTTC,CASSYSQAGAHNEQFF
NA,TRBD1,TRBJ1-5,14,TRBV20-1,TGCAGTGCTAGGGACAGGGTGGGAAATCAGCCCCAGCATTTT,CSARDRVGNQPQHF
NA,NA,TRBJ2-7,14,TRBV20-1,TGCAGTGCTACCTCGGAGTTAAACTCCTACGAGCAGTACTTC,CSATSELNSYEQYF
NA,TRBD1,TRBJ1-5,14,TRBV29-1,TGCAGCGTTCGGACAGGGGGGTTCAATCAGCCCCAGCATTTT,CSVRTGGFNQPQHF
NA,NA,TRBJ1-6,13,TRBV20-1,TGCGGTGCTAGAGTCTCGGGGGATTCACCCCTCCACTTT,CGARVSGDSPLHF
few,NA,TRBJ2-5,14,TRBV3-1,TGTGCCAGCAGCCAATCCGGGACGACTCCCGGGCAGTACTTC,CASSQSGTTPGQYF
few,NA,TRBJ2-1,13,TRBV12-3/TRBV12-4,TGTGCCAGCAGTTTACTTGGAGACAATGAGCAGTTCTTC,CASSLLGDNEQFF
once,NA,TRBJ2-5,15,TRBV5-5,TGTGCCAGCAGCTTGGGACGGGTGGGCCAAGAGACCCAGTACTTC,CASSLGRVGQETQYF
NA,NA,TRBJ2-6,17,TRBV7-2,TGTGCCAGCGACCCAGGAGTGTTCTTCTCTGGGGCCAACGTCCTGACTTTC,CASDPGVFFSGANVLTF
NA,NA,TRBJ2-5,15,TRBV5-5,TGTGCCAGCAGCTTCTGGGACCTCTTCGACAATGAGCAGTACTTC,CASSFWDLFDNEQYF
NA,NA,TRBJ1-2,15,TRBV5-1,TGCGCCAGCAGCCCGTGGGGCAGGAGTTACTATGGCTACACCTTC,CASSPWGRSYYGYTF
NA,NA,TRBJ1-2,15,TRBV20-1,TGCAGTGCTAGATCTTCGCAGGGGCCGAACTATGGCTACACCTTC,CSARSSQGPNYGYTF
NA,NA,TRBJ2-5,15,TRBV5-1,TGCGCCAGCCAGGAAGCGGCGACCCGGGGAGAGACCCAGTACTTC,CASQEAATRGETQYF
few,TRBD1,TRBJ2-6,18,TRBV6-5,TGTGCCAGCAGTTGGATTGGACAGGGGGGCTCTGGGGCCAACGTCCTGACTTTC,CASSWIGQGGSGANVLTF
NA,NA,TRBJ2-7,15,TRBV5-4,TGTGCCAGCAGCTTGGTGGCGGGGGCGAGATACGAGCAGTACTTC,CASSLVAGARYEQYF
NA,NA,TRBJ2-7,15,TRBV7-2,TGTGCCAGCAGCTTGGGGCGGGTAGAAACCTACGAGCAGTACTTC,CASSLGRVETYEQYF
NA,NA,TRBJ2-7,13,TRBV19,TGTGCCAGTAGTATAGGGGACCTCTACGAGCAGTACTTC,CASSIGDLYEQYF
NA,TRBD1,TRBJ1-5,15,TRBV5-5,TGTGCCAGCAGCTTAAGTACAGGGGGAGATCAGCCCCAGCATTTT,CASSLSTGGDQPQHF
few,NA,TRBJ1-2,13,TRBV4-1,TGCGCCAGCAGCCAAGACACGGGCTATGGCTACACCTTC,CASSQDTGYGYTF
NA,NA,TRBJ1-6,14,TRBV28,TGTGCCAGCAAGGTGGGGGCGGGGAATTCACCCCTCCACTTT,CASKVGAGNSPLHF
few,NA,TRBJ1-1,12,TRBV29-1,TGCAGCGTTGGAGGGGAGAACACTGAAGCTTTCTTT,CSVGGENTEAFF
NA,TRBD1,TRBJ2-1,15,TRBV5-1,TGCGCCAGCAGCTCCCCAGACAGGGGGCACTATGAGCAGTTCTTC,CASSSPDRGHYEQFF